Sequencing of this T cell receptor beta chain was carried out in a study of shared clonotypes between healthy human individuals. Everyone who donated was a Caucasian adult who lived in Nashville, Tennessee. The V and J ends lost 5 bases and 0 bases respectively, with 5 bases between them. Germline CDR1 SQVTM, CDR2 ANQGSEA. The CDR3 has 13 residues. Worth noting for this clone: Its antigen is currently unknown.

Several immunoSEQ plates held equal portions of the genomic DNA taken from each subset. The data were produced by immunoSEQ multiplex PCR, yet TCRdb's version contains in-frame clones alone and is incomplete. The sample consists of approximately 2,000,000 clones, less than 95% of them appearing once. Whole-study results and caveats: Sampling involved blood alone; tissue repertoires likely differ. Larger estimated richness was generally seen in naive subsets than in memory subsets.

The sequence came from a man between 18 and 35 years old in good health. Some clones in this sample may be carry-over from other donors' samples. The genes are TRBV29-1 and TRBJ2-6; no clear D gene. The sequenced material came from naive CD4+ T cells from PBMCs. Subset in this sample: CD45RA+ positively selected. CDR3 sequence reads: CSVPISGANVLTF. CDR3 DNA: TGCAGCGTTCCTATCTCTGGGGCCAACGTCCTGACTTTC.